These 18 T cell receptor beta chains were sequenced from one sample in a study of T cell repertoires in cytomegalovirus infection. Antigen specificity for these receptors is unknown. TCRdb ran MiXCR on the reads and lists one entry per CDR3 protein. The sample lists approximately 1,000,000 distinct CDR3 sequences, roughly 30% occurring once. Sample: cultured CD8+ T cells from PBMCs, taken from culture after CMV antigen stimulation. All receptors derive from a human donor in good health (CMV status not recorded). Some clones in this sample may be carry-over from other donors' samples.

As regards this clonotype: The junction and the germline gene differ at one end; a read error may be behind it. The genes are TRBV7-6 and TRBJ2-7; D tentatively reads TRBD1 or TRBD2 (5 bases each). This CDR3 region has 11 residues. Germline V gene sequence: CDR1 SGHVS, CDR2 FNYEAQ. In nucleotides, the CDR3 is TGTGCCAGCAGCTTCGGGACCGATCTACTTTTC. Encoded protein: CASSFGTDLLF.

This clonotype was detected a few times. The chain employs TRBV7-2 and TRBJ1-2, with D hard to call. CDR3 length: 15 amino acids. V lost 3 bases and J lost 5, with 16 bases in between. Germline V gives CDR1 SGHTA, CDR2 FQGNSA. The CDR3 protein is CASSLLLSGRYGYTF. Written as DNA, the CDR3 is TGTGCCAGCAGCTTGTTACTTTCCGGGCGGTATGGCTACACCTTC. The full variable domain, its missing parts supplied by reference TRBV7-2 and TRBJ1-2, is GAGVSQSPSNKVTEKGKDVELRCDPISGHTALYWYRQSLGQGLEFLIYFQGNSAPDKSGLPSDRFSAERTGGSVSTLTIQRTQQEDSAVYLCASSLLLSGRYGYTFGSGTRLTVV.

This clonotype was detected only a few times. The V gene is TRBV7-9, the J gene TRBJ2-3; D is tentatively TRBD1 or TRBD2 (6 bases each). From germline, CDR1 is SEHNR and CDR2 FQNEAQ (reference sequence). V lost 5 bases, J lost 2 bases, and 14 bases lay in between. The CDR3 is made up of 15 amino acids. The CDR3 loop is CASSTTGGDTDTQYF. CDR3 DNA: TGTGCCAGCAGCACGACAGGCGGGGACACAGATACGCAGTATTTT.

This clonotype has more than one count but fewer than ten. The V call is TRBV5-1, the J call TRBJ2-3; no reliable D call. The CDR3 totals 16 residues. Germline values: CDR1 SGHRS, CDR2 YFSETQ. Trimming stripped 3 bases from V and 0 bases from J, with 14 bases between. The CDR3 loop reads CASSSVISGSTDTQYF. In nucleotides, the CDR3 is TGCGCCAGCAGCTCCGTAATTTCCGGGAGCACAGATACGCAGTATTTT.

The rearrangement joins TRBV2 to TRBJ2-1; tentatively, D is TRBD1 or TRBD2 (6 bases each). Germline V gives CDR1 SNHLY, CDR2 FYNNEI. The CDR3 spans 17 residues. Trimming took off 1 base at V and 4 bases at J, with 17 bases between the two ends. In DNA form, the CDR3 reads TGTGCCAGCAGTGAAGAATATAAGGGGGGCCGGTACAATGAGCAGTTCTTC. Its translation: CASSEEYKGGRYNEQFF.

This clonotype was detected ten times or more. The V gene is TRBV5-1, the J gene TRBJ2-7; D gene unclear. The V end was cut by 0 bases, the J end by 0 bases, with 1 base between. The germline gives CDR1 SGHRS, CDR2 YFSETQ. The CDR3 is 12 residues long. Here the CDR3 DNA reads TGCGCCAGCAGCTTGGCCTCCTACGAGCAGTACGTC. This codes for CASSLASYEQYV.

Notes on this clonotype: This may be a read error: a much more frequent sequence differs by one nucleotide. This chain uses TRBV7-2 with TRBJ1-1; TRBD1 agrees at 8 bases. The CDR3 extends over 15 amino acids. Germline V lookup: CDR1 SGHTA, CDR2 FQGNSA. The V and J ends lost 4 bases and 3 bases, in that order; junction bases with no gene match: 7. For the CDR3, the DNA is TGTGCCAGCAGCTCAGACGGACAGGGAGACACTGAAGCTTTCTTT. Residues: CASSSDGQGDTEAFF. The full variable domain, completed using reference TRBV7-2 and TRBJ1-1, is GAGVSQSPSNKVTEKGKDVELRCDPISGHTALYWYRQSLGQGLEFLIYFQGNSAPDKSGLPSDRFSAERTGGSVSTLTIQRTQQEDSAVYLCASSSDGQGDTEAFFGQGTRLTVV.

This chain connects TRBV29-1 to TRBJ2-3; the match to TRBD2 covers 10 bases. Germline-derived CDR1 and CDR2 are SQVTM and ANQGSEA. The CDR3 runs to 15 residues. V was clipped by 6 bases and J by 9 bases; unmatched bases: 15. The CDR3: CSVPGTSALGNTQYF. The CDR3 DNA sequence: TGCAGCGTCCCCGGGACTAGCGCCTTGGGGAACACGCAGTATTTT.

The chain is built from TRBV29-1 and TRBJ2-1, with 13 bases matching TRBD2. This CDR3 spans 13 amino acids. Germline V gives CDR1 SQVTM, CDR2 ANQGSEA. CDR3 sequence (DNA): TGCTGCGCAGGGACTAGCGGGGAGAATGAGCAGTTCTTC. Protein product: CCAGTSGENEQFF.

Only a few counts were recorded for this clonotype. The chain has TRBV7-9 and TRBJ2-1; 8 bases match TRBD1. Germline values: CDR1 SEHNR, CDR2 FQNEAQ (reference sequence). CDR3 length equals 17 residues. The V and J ends lost 1 base and 0 bases, in that order; junction bases with no gene match: 5. DNA for the CDR3: TGTGCCAGCAGCTTAGAGGGACAGGCAGCCTCCTACAATGAGCAGTTCTTC. This gives the protein CASSLEGQAASYNEQFF. The full variable domain, with the rest looked up from reference TRBV7-9 and TRBJ2-1, is DTGVSQNPRHKITKRGQNVTFRCDPISEHNRLYWYRQTLGQGPEFLTYFQNEAQLEKSRLLSDRFSAERPKGSFSTLEIQRTEQGDSAMYLCASSLEGQAASYNEQFFGPGTRLTVL.

This clonotype was seen a handful of times. One junction end disagrees with the germline gene, perhaps due to a read error. V and J are TRBV7-7 and TRBJ2-2; D possibly corresponds to TRBD1 (6 bases). Germline lookup yields CDR1 SSHAT and CDR2 FNYEAQ (reference sequence). The CDR3 length is 15 residues. CDR3 bases: TGTGCTAGCAGCAGCCGGGACATCTTCACCGGGGAGCTGTTTTTT. This codes for CASSSRDIFTGELFF.

This clonotype was detected a few times. This chain joins TRBV7-9 and TRBJ2-7; no definite D call. V lost 3 bases to trimming and J lost 2 bases, with 5 bases between them. CDR3 length equals 12 residues. Per the germline V gene, CDR1 is SEHNR and CDR2 is FQNEAQ (reference sequence). CDR3 sequence reads: CASSFDPYEQYF. The DNA for the CDR3 is TGTGCCAGCAGCTTCGACCCCTACGAGCAGTACTTC. Filled out from reference TRBV7-9 and TRBJ2-7, the complete variable domain reads DTGVSQNPRHKITKRGQNVTFRCDPISEHNRLYWYRQTLGQGPEFLTYFQNEAQLEKSRLLSDRFSAERPKGSFSTLEIQRTEQGDSAMYLCASSFDPYEQYFGPGTRLTVT.

The chain combines TRBV3-1 with TRBJ2-4, with a possible D match to TRBD2 (5 bases). Germline-derived CDR1 and CDR2 are LGHDT and YNNKEL (reference sequence). The CDR3 spans 16 residues. Trimming took off 3 bases at V and 0 bases at J, with 12 bases between the two ends. CDR3 sequence reads: CASSHLSDLAKNIQYF. Written as DNA, the CDR3 is TGTGCCAGCAGCCACCTTAGCGATCTAGCCAAAAACATTCAGTACTTC. Full variable domain (remainder filled in from reference TRBV3-1 and TRBJ2-4): DTAVSQTPKYLVTQMGNDKSIKCEQNLGHDTMYWYKQDSKKFLKIMFSYNNKELIINETVPNRFSPKSPDKAHLNLHINSLELGDSAVYFCASSHLSDLAKNIQYFGAGTRLSVL.

As for this clonotype: A clone one base away is much larger, so this may be a read error. V usage is TRBV7-2 and J usage is TRBJ2-2; tentative D call: TRBD2 (5 bases). CDR3 length equals 16 residues. Trimming stripped 4 bases from V and 7 bases from J, with 19 bases between. The germline CDR1 and CDR2 sequences are SGHTA and FQGNSA. CDR3 bases: TGTGCCAGCAGCTCGCACGAGGGCGTGGCGGTCGGGGAGCTGTTTTTT. It yields the protein CASSSHEGVAVGELFF.

This clonotype has only a few counts. This CDR3 is CASSLVGALTEAFF. The CDR3 region has the DNA TGCGCCAGCAGCTTGGTTGGGGCGCTCACTGAAGCTTTCTTT. V gene TRBV5-1 combines with J gene TRBJ1-1, with D possibly TRBD1 on 5 matching bases. Trimming pared 0 bases from V and 4 bases from J, leaving 10 bases between. This CDR3 region has 14 residues. Germline V lookup: CDR1 SGHRS, CDR2 YFSETQ.

The chain carries TRBV2 and TRBJ2-1, with 14 bases that match TRBD2. Germline V gene lookup returns CDR1 SNHLY and CDR2 FYNNEI. The CDR3 has 18 residues. V lost 3 bases to trimming and J lost 4 bases; unmatched junction nucleotides: 8. CDR3 amino acids: CASSDGLAGGPGYNEQFF. The CDR3 DNA is TGTGCCAGCAGTGACGGACTAGCGGGGGGCCCGGGGTACAATGAGCAGTTCTTC.

This clonotype came up a few times. The CDR3 DNA is TGTGCCAGCAGTTTCCACTACAGGGGCCATAGCAATCAGCCCCAGCATTTT. Residues: CASSFHYRGHSNQPQHF. The gene calls are TRBV28 and TRBJ1-5; TRBD1 matches at 7 bases. Germline V lookup: CDR1 MDHEN, CDR2 SYDVKM. With V trimmed by 3 bases and J by 0 bases, 8 bases remained unmatched. CDR3 length: 17 residues.

The V gene is TRBV6-5, the J gene TRBJ2-3; TRBD2 matches 7 bases. The ends lost 6 bases at V and 0 bases at J; junction bases unmatched: 12. Germline V lookup: CDR1 MNHEY, CDR2 SVGAGI. This CDR3 comprises 17 residues. The CDR3 coding sequence is TGTGCCAGCAGCATCGGGGGGATGGGTCCTAGCACAGATACGCAGTATTTT. Its protein is CASSIGGMGPSTDTQYF.